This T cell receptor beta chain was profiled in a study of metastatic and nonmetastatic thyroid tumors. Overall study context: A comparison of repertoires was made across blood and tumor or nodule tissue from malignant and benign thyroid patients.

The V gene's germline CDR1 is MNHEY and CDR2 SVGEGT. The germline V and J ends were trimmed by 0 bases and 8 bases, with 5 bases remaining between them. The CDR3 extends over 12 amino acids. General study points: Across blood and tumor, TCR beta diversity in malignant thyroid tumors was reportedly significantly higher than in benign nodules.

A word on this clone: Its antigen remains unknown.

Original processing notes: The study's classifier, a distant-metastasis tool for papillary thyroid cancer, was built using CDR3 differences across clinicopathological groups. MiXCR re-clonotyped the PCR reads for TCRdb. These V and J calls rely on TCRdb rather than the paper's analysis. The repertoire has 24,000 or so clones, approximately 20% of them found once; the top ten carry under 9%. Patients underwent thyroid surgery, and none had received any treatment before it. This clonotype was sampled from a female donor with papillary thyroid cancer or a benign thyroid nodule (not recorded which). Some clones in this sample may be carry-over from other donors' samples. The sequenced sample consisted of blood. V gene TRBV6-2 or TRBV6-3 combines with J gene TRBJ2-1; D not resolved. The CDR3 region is CASSYSVDEQFF. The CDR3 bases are TGTGCCAGCAGTTACTCAGTTGATGAGCAGTTCTTC.